The T cell receptor beta chain under discussion was sequenced for a study of blood T cell repertoires in COVID-19. Study-wide context: Whether acute or convalescent, the COVID-19 samples came from the United States, Italy and Spain. Nucleic acid was either cDNA or gDNA, and it came from T cells, B-cell-depleted T cells, or PBMCs.

This CDR3 spans 16 amino acids. CDR1 is LNHDA and CDR2 is SQIVND in the germline V gene (reference sequence). Trimming removed 5 bases at V and 0 bases at J, with 14 bases between. Original processing methods: Amplifying reference gene primers gave estimates of nucleated cell counts. Profiling relied on immunoSEQ multiplex PCR, and the TCRdb table lists in-frame clones only, not all of them. V and J calls and clone size are copied from that table; D and trimming were computed from the DNA. The sample includes about 150,000 clones, 80% to 90% of them seen just once. This sequence was found in a woman in her thirties or forties with acute or convalescent COVID-19. The chain links TRBV19 to TRBJ1-3; D unresolved. Sequencing input: peripheral blood. CDR3 nucleotides: TGTGCCAGTAGTCCTTCCGACACTCGCTCTGGAAACACCATATATTTT. Translated, it gives CASSPSDTRSGNTIYF.